These 14 T cell receptor beta chains were sequenced from one sample in a study of CD8+ T cells in alopecia areata. cDNA serving as the sequencing template came from extracted, reverse transcribed RNA. Method: immunoSEQ multiplex PCR; TCRdb's copy keeps in-frame clones and lacks some. The profile shows 150,000 to 200,000 clones, 59% of them singletons. The starting material was CD4+ T cells sorted from blood, obtained at week 0. These receptors were collected from a human donor with alopecia areata.

The chain employs TRBV7-2 and TRBJ1-5; a weak D match, TRBD1 (5 bases). Between the trimmed V and J ends, which lost 2 bases and 5 bases, there was a span of 7 bases. CDR3 length equals 13 residues. Germline V gene data show CDR1 as SGHTA and CDR2 as FQGNSA. The CDR3 loop is CASSLRRDQPQHF. DNA for the CDR3: TGTGCCAGCAGCTTACGCAGGGATCAGCCCCAGCATTTT.

This chain links TRBV7-2 with TRBJ1-4; D might be TRBD1 (6 bases). Trimming took off 1 base at V and 3 bases at J, with 18 bases between the two ends. Germline assignment: CDR1 SGHTA and CDR2 FQGNSA. CDR3 length: 18 amino acids. The CDR3: CASSLDGAGATSNEKLFF. The DNA of the CDR3 is TGTGCCAGCAGCTTAGACGGGGCAGGGGCCACATCTAATGAAAAACTGTTTTTT.

The chain is built from TRBV2 and TRBJ2-2; 8 bases line up with TRBD2. J gave up 4 bases and V 7 bases, and 8 bases lay outside the gene matches. The CDR3 runs 15 residues. Per germline, CDR1 SNHLY and CDR2 FYNNEI. CDR3 nucleotide sequence: TGTGCCAGCAAGGCGGAGCGGGGGCCCACCGGGGAGCTGTTTTTT. It yields the protein CASKAERGPTGELFF.

In this sample, this clone turned up a few times. The chain couples TRBV29-1 to TRBJ2-7; 10 bases fit TRBD1. The germline V gene encodes CDR1 SQVTM and CDR2 ANQGSEA. Losses at the gene ends were 7 bases for V and 3 bases for J; bases not matched to a gene: 12. The CDR3 is made up of 15 amino acids. The CDR3 is CSALGQGDLYYEQYF. The CDR3 coding sequence is TGCAGCGCCCTCGGACAGGGGGACTTATACTACGAGCAGTACTTC.

The J gene is TRBJ1-5, the V gene TRBV7-9; maybe TRBD1 (6 bases). Trimming removed 4 bases at V and 5 bases at J, with 12 bases between. This CDR3 region has 14 residues. Looked up from germline, CDR1 is SEHNR and CDR2 is FQNEAQ (reference sequence). The CDR3 coding sequence is TGTGCCAGCAGCTCGGACAGTCCTTATCAGCCCCAGCATTTT. Protein product: CASSSDSPYQPQHF. The whole variable domain, remainder taken from reference TRBV7-9 and TRBJ1-5, is DTGVSQNPRHKITKRGQNVTFRCDPISEHNRLYWYRQTLGQGPEFLTYFQNEAQLEKSRLLSDRFSAERPKGSFSTLEIQRTEQGDSAMYLCASSSDSPYQPQHFGDGTRLSIL.

The CDR3 DNA sequence: TGTGCCTGTACGCAAACCAATAATTCACCCCTCCACTTT. Translation: CACTQTNNSPLHF. The chain links TRBV30 to TRBJ1-6; unclear D gene. In germline, CDR1 is GTSNPN, CDR2 SVGIG (reference sequence). Trimming left V 6 bases short and J 5 bases short, with 11 bases between. This CDR3 has 13 residues.

The chain combines TRBV30 with TRBJ2-7; D remains ambiguous. Germline-derived CDR1 and CDR2 are GTSNPN and SVGIG (reference sequence). This CDR3 is built from 11 residues. V lost 2 bases to trimming and J lost 4 bases, with 6 bases between them. This chain's CDR3 is CAWSSLYEQYF. The CDR3 bases are TGTGCCTGGAGTTCCTTGTACGAGCAGTACTTC.

There are a few counts of this clone. This chain joins TRBV5-6 and TRBJ1-2; 9 bases map to TRBD1. Germline V gene lookup returns CDR1 SGHDT and CDR2 YYEEEE. The CDR3 has 14 residues. Trimming removed 7 bases from V and 4 bases from J; junction bases left unmatched: 8. CDR3 loop: CASARDRAIYGYTF. Written as DNA, the CDR3 is TGTGCCAGCGCCCGGGACAGGGCGATCTATGGCTACACCTTC.

V and J are TRBV5-6 and TRBJ1-1; D is uncertain. The CDR3 runs 17 residues. The germline gives CDR1 SGHDT, CDR2 YYEEEE. Deletions cut 2 bases from V and 2 bases from J, with 19 bases between. The CDR3 sequence is CASSFRGLSFTNTEAFF. CDR3 DNA: TGTGCCAGCAGCTTTCGTGGTTTGTCCTTCACTAACACTGAAGCTTTCTTT.

This clone was counted between two and nine times. The rearrangement uses TRBV30 and TRBJ2-5; D call uncertain. The CDR3 is 12 amino acids. Trimming took 0 bases from V and 5 from J, leaving 7 bases between them. Germline V gene lookup returns CDR1 GTSNPN and CDR2 SVGIG (reference sequence). CDR3 DNA: TGTGCCTGGAGTGTACTGCGGGAGACCCAGTACTTC. Protein: CAWSVLRETQYF.

The V call is TRBV30, the J call TRBJ2-4; tentatively, D is TRBD1 or TRBD2 (5 bases each). With 1 base removed from V and 6 bases from J, the gap between germline ends came to 16 bases. The CDR3 sequence is 15 residues long. Germline V gives CDR1 GTSNPN, CDR2 SVGIG (reference sequence). CDR3 bases: TGTGCCTGGAGTGGCGCACCGGGAAGGGGAAACATTCAGTACTTC. Its translation is CAWSGAPGRGNIQYF.

This chain joins TRBV10-3 and TRBJ2-7, with 7 bases lining up with TRBD1. Per germline, CDR1 ENHRY and CDR2 SYGVKD. V shed 6 bases, J shed 0 bases, and the junction held 5 bases outside the gene matches. This CDR3 has 14 residues. The chain's CDR3 is CAISRDSSSYEQYF. The DNA of the CDR3 is TGTGCCATCAGCCGGGACAGCAGCTCCTACGAGCAGTACTTC.

The gene calls are TRBV27 and TRBJ2-1, with 7 bases that match TRBD1. Germline CDR1 reads MNHEY; CDR2 reads SMNVEV (reference sequence). J gave up 2 bases and V 3 bases, and 10 bases lay outside the gene matches. The CDR3 loop spans 17 amino acids. The CDR3 spells CASSFYRGVVPYNEQFF. The CDR3 region has the DNA TGTGCCAGCAGTTTCTACAGGGGAGTCGTGCCCTACAATGAGCAGTTCTTC.

CDR3 nucleotide sequence: TGCGCCAGCAGCTTTATCCCCCGGGATGAGCAGTACTTC. It yields the protein CASSFIPRDEQYF. The J gene is TRBJ2-7, the V gene TRBV5-1, with D possibly matching TRBD2 (5 bases). Per the germline V gene, CDR1 is SGHRS and CDR2 is YFSETQ. The V and J ends lost 2 bases and 7 bases respectively, with 13 bases between them. The length of the CDR3 is 13 residues.